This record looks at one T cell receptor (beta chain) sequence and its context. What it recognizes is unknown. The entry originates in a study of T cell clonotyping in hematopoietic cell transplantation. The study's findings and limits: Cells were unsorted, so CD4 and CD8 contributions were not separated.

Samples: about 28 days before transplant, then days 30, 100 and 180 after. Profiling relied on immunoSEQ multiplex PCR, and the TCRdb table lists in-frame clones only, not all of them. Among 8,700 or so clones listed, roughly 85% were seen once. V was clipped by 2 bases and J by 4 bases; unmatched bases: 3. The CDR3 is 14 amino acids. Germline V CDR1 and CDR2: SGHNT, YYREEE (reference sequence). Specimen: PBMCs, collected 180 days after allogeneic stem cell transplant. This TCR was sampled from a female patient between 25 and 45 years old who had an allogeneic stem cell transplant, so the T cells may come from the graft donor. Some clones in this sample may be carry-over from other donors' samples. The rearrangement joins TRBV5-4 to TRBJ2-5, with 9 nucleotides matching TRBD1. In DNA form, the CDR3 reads TGTGCCAGCAGCTTTTCGACAGGGGGAGAGACCCAGTACTTC. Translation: CASSFSTGGETQYF.